The clone carrying this T cell receptor (beta chain) was observed once. This table comes from immunoSEQ multiplex PCR, and its TCRdb copy is limited to in-frame clones, with some not included. The table shows about 73,000 clones, with approximately 92% occurring only once. The data were taken from a study of T cell changes during pregnancy in multiple sclerosis. The germline gives CDR1 LNHDA, CDR2 SQIVND (reference sequence). V was pared by 4 bases and J by 9 bases, with 10 bases between. This CDR3 region has 12 residues. The chain employs TRBV19 and TRBJ2-1, with D unresolved. This sample comprised peripheral blood, obtained in the third trimester of pregnancy. This receptor was taken from a female donor in good health, enrolled as a control in a pregnancy study. The CDR3: CASSTTSGEQFF. The CDR3 DNA reads TGTGCCAGTAGTACCACCAGTGGTGAGCAGTTCTTC.